This TCR beta chain was profiled in a study of shared clonotypes between healthy human individuals (dated by TCRdb to 2019 to 2021). Background on the whole study: The cohort included three men and a couple of women between 18 and 49 years of age. The study deeply sequenced blood TCR repertoires of five healthy adults to estimate repertoire size and the extent of clonotype sharing between individuals. To increase sequencing depth and limit assay-specific biases, TCR repertoire library preparation and sequencing were carried out by different laboratories using diverse techniques. Between about 0.9 and 8.9 billion PBMCs per donor were obtained by leukapheresis. What the study reported, not specific to this receptor: Pairwise subsampling indicated that sequencing depth was expected to affect the degree of clonotype sharing among donors. Only blood was sampled, and tissue TCR repertoires likely differ from those in blood. The small number of donors limited the genetic and exposure-history diversity represented.

Using the deep immunoSEQ assay, multiplex PCR amplified TCR CDR3 regions from genomic DNA. Extracted genomic DNA from each cell subset was distributed evenly across all wells of several immunoSEQ 96-well plates, and each plate was treated as a replicate. Each replicate PCR for unsorted PBMC received 300 to 350 ng genomic DNA, equal to tens of thousands of T cell genomes. Ten immunoSEQ deep assay plates were used to sequence unsorted PBMC genomic DNA. The purified libraries were quantified using a Qubit 3.0 fluorometer, sized with a Bioanalyzer 2100, and then quantified again using the KAPA Library Quantification kit. Every immunoSEQ 96-well plate was sequenced on a dedicated single-read 150-cycle Illumina NextSeq 550 flow cell. In the authors' own workflow: Because the immunoSEQ output included only junctional sequences and no quality scores, the filtering could not be the same as the filtering used for full-length reads. To assign V/J genes and CDR3, sequences were annotated using PyIR, a Python wrapper for IgBLAST v1.9, with IMGT germline references. Reads were filtered out if the reads had weak V/J assignments (E-value above 1e-6), no CDR3, stop codons, out-of-frame junctions, or ambiguous translated residues. A V3J clonotype was defined by an identical inferred V gene, J gene, and CDR3 amino acid sequence. To compute the percentage overlap between repertoires, the number of shared unique clonotypes was divided by the size of the smaller repertoire. RTK rarefaction, the Chao1 estimator, and Recon v2.1 estimates of unobserved clonotypes were used to assess repertoire richness. TCRdb obtained this table from immuneACCESS and retained in-frame rearrangements with V and J assigned. These tables miss some clones; where compared with another copy, unresolved V genes account for less than half of the shortfall, and the remainder is unexplained. V, J and clone size reflect that table, while D and trimming were determined from the DNA. Across this sample there are hundreds of thousands of clones, with roughly 79% seen only once. The leading ten clones occupy around 13% of the sample.

For this clone: No antigen is known for it. Base qualities are not at hand, and no much larger clone is one base apart.

Looking up the germline V gene yields CDR1 SNHLY and CDR2 FYNNEI. Including the terminal cysteine and phenylalanine, the CDR3 comprises 11 residues. The sequence is cut down to CDR3 DNA, 33 bases in frame from base 1. V and J lose 11 bases and 1 base, and a span of 6 bases separates them. The donors were healthy, HIV-negative adults who had no recently reported acute infections or vaccinations. All donors were Caucasian adults living in Nashville, Tennessee, USA. In the unsorted samples, tens of millions of PBMCs were counted, and genomic DNA was extracted using the QIAamp DNA Blood Mini kit. Blood was collected by leukapheresis, and PBMCs were isolated by Ficoll-Histopaque density gradient centrifugation and then cryopreserved in liquid nitrogen vapor phase.

Sample: PBMCs. The V and J genes are TRBV2 and TRBJ2-1, with the D gene uncertain. This clonotype was obtained from a woman aged 40 to 50 in good health. Some clones in this sample may be carry-over from other donors' samples. The sequenced DNA: TGTGCCGGAGATTCCTACAATGAGCAGTTCTTC. Its product reads: CAGDSYNEQFF.